Listed here are 22 T cell receptor beta chains from one sample, sequenced in a study of shared clonotypes between healthy human individuals. Assay: immunoSEQ multiplex PCR; the TCRdb copy retains only in-frame clones and omits some. The table shows about 1.5 million clones, with roughly 96% occurring only once. The sequenced material came from naive CD4+ T cells sorted from blood. Subset denoted: CD45RA+ positively selected. These receptors were collected from a man younger than 40 in good health.

The CDR3 sequence: CASSQTLDRAYEQYF. The CDR3, as DNA: TGTGCCAGCAGCCAGACCCTGGACAGGGCCTACGAGCAGTACTTC. This chain links TRBV7-2 with TRBJ2-7; 8 bases line up with TRBD1. With V trimmed by 5 bases and J by 2 bases, 8 bases remained unmatched. There are 15 residues in the CDR3. Germline loops: CDR1 SGHTA, CDR2 FQGNSA.

CDR3 nucleotide sequence: TGTGCCAGCAGCGTAGGACAGGGTATGATTGGGTACACTGAAGCTTTCTTT. Protein: CASSVGQGMIGYTEAFF. The rearrangement joins TRBV9 to TRBJ1-1; 7 nucleotides line up with TRBD1. The CDR3 has 17 amino acids. V shed 0 bases and J 3 bases; nucleotides not matched to a gene: 11. The germline CDR1 and CDR2 sequences are SGDLS and YYNGEE.

This chain uses TRBV7-8 with TRBJ1-5; maybe TRBD1 (5 bases). The germline V and J ends were trimmed by 5 bases and 6 bases, with 8 bases remaining between them. The CDR3 sequence is 12 residues long. Germline loops: CDR1 SGHVS, CDR2 FQNEAQ. For the CDR3, the DNA is TGTGCCAGCAGCAAAGGGGTTCAGCCCCAGCATTTT. As protein: CASSKGVQPQHF.

This chain links TRBV28 with TRBJ2-7, with D uncertain. Trimming left V 3 bases short and J 0 bases short, with 12 bases between. This CDR3 region has 15 residues. The germline CDR1 and CDR2 sequences are MDHEN and SYDVKM. For the CDR3, the DNA is TGTGCCAGCAGTTTTAGGGTTGTGGTCTCCTACGAGCAGTACTTC. It specifies CASSFRVVVSYEQYF.

This clone was seen once. J is TRBJ1-1 and V is TRBV5-1; D not resolved. CDR3 length: 14 amino acids. The germline gives CDR1 SGHRS, CDR2 YFSETQ. With 0 bases removed from V and 5 bases from J, the gap between germline ends came to 11 bases. The CDR3 nucleotides are TGCGCCAGCAGCTTGGATGGAAGAGTAACTGAAGCTTTCTTT. It encodes CASSLDGRVTEAFF.

The chain employs TRBV5-5 and TRBJ1-1; D call uncertain. Trimming stripped 3 bases from V and 0 bases from J, with 6 bases between. The CDR3 is 13 residues long. The germline V gene has CDR1 SGHKS and CDR2 YYEKEE (reference sequence). The CDR3 DNA follows: TGTGCCAGCAGCTCGTTTATGAACACTGAAGCTTTCTTT. It encodes CASSSFMNTEAFF.

The chain employs TRBV28 and TRBJ2-7; either TRBD1 or TRBD2 may fit D (5 bases each). This CDR3 spans 12 amino acids. V lost 3 bases and J 5 bases, leaving 8 bases between the germline ends. Germline lookup yields CDR1 MDHEN and CDR2 SYDVKM. The CDR3 sequence: CASSLGVNEQYF. The CDR3 DNA reads as TGTGCCAGCAGTTTGGGGGTAAACGAGCAGTACTTC.

This clone was counted once. The gene calls are TRBV11-2 and TRBJ1-1; D ambiguous. V was pared by 3 bases and J by 12 bases, with 14 bases between. Germline V CDR1 and CDR2: SGHAT, FQNNGV. The CDR3 totals 12 residues. DNA of the CDR3: TGTGCCAGCAGCTTGTTTTGGATTGACCCTTTCTTT. It yields the protein CASSLFWIDPFF.

This chain links TRBV5-5 with TRBJ1-5, with TRBD1 as a possible D gene (6 bases). The CDR3 contains 13 residues. Germline V gene data show CDR1 as SGHKS and CDR2 as YYEKEE (reference sequence). V was cut by 2 bases and J by 5 bases, with 8 bases left in between. CDR3 protein: CASSFTGYQPQHF. The CDR3 DNA reads TGTGCCAGCAGCTTTACAGGGTATCAGCCCCAGCATTTT.

This clone has a single count. The chain is built from TRBV5-1 and TRBJ2-2; the D gene is possibly TRBD1 (5 bases). The CDR3 runs 14 residues. Germline CDR1 is SGHRS and CDR2 is YFSETQ. V lost 7 bases and J 1 base, leaving 11 bases between the germline ends. The CDR3: CASGPQGNTGELFF. The CDR3 DNA reads TGCGCCAGCGGTCCCCAGGGGAACACCGGGGAGCTGTTTTTT.

The gene calls are TRBV6-5 and TRBJ2-3; 7 nucleotides match TRBD1. The ends lost 8 bases at V and 6 bases at J; junction bases unmatched: 8. Germline V gene lookup returns CDR1 MNHEY and CDR2 SVGAGI. The CDR3 consists of 13 residues. CDR3 nucleotides: TGTGCCAGCCTCCGGACAGGTTCCGATACGCAGTATTTT. Its protein is CASLRTGSDTQYF.

The rearrangement uses TRBV2 and TRBJ2-4, with a weak D call TRBD2 (5 bases). Trimming took 1 base from V and 13 from J, leaving 8 bases between them. CDR1 SNHLY and CDR2 FYNNEI come from the germline V gene. The CDR3 is 11 amino acids. CDR3 sequence reads: CASSEEDSQYF. CDR3 bases: TGTGCCAGCAGTGAAGAGGACTCCCAGTACTTC.

The V call is TRBV4-1, the J call TRBJ2-5; 7 bases align to TRBD2. Trimming took 4 bases from V and 1 from J; bases not matched to a gene: 12. Germline loops: CDR1 MGHRA, CDR2 YSYEKL. The CDR3 totals 17 residues. CDR3 sequence reads: CASSPYRTRETQETQYF. Here the CDR3 DNA reads TGCGCCAGCAGCCCTTACCGGACGCGGGAGACCCAAGAGACCCAGTACTTC.

This clone was counted once. Other nucleotide sequences from this sample produce the same CDR3. The V gene is TRBV7-9, the J gene TRBJ1-2; D gene ambiguous. Germline V gives CDR1 SEHNR, CDR2 FQNEAQ (reference sequence). V lost 1 base, J lost 3 bases, and 15 bases lay in between. This CDR3 comprises 16 residues. The CDR3 sequence: CASSLEGDGGDYGYTF. The CDR3 DNA reads TGTGCCAGCAGCTTAGAGGGTGACGGAGGAGACTATGGCTACACCTTC.

This sequence joins TRBV5-1 and TRBJ1-1, with D perhaps matching TRBD1 (6 bases). The CDR3 contains 15 residues. V lost 4 bases and J 6 bases, leaving 19 bases between the germline ends. CDR1 SGHRS and CDR2 YFSETQ come from the germline V gene. In DNA form, the CDR3 reads TGCGCCAGCAGCCCAGCTGGGGGCAAGCAGGCTGAAGCTTTCTTT. Translated: CASSPAGGKQAEAFF.

V is TRBV7-9 and J is TRBJ2-1, with TRBD2 matching 9 bases. CDR1 is SEHNR, CDR2 FQNEAQ, per germline (reference sequence). The CDR3 is 15 residues long. The junction had 14 bases not matched to a gene; V was cut back by 6 bases and J by 11 bases. This CDR3 is CASRGGLVAGAQQFF. The DNA of the CDR3 is TGTGCCAGCAGAGGGGGCTTGGTAGCGGGAGCTCAGCAGTTCTTC.

The chain carries TRBV19 and TRBJ1-5, with 7 bases identical to TRBD1. The trim removed 2 bases at V and 4 bases at J, leaving 11 bases unmatched. Germline V gene lookup returns CDR1 LNHDA and CDR2 SQIVND (reference sequence). CDR3 length: 17 residues. The CDR3 spells CASSIRQGWDINQPQHF. The CDR3 DNA is TGTGCCAGTAGTATACGACAGGGATGGGATATAAATCAGCCCCAGCATTTT. Combining the CDR3 with reference TRBV19 and TRBJ1-5 gives the whole variable domain DGGITQSPKYLFRKEGQNVTLSCEQNLNHDAMYWYRQDPGQGLRLIYYSQIVNDFQKGDIAEGYSVSREKKESFPLTVTSAQKNPTAFYLCASSIRQGWDINQPQHFGDGTRLSIL.

V and J are TRBV25-1 and TRBJ1-4; maybe TRBD1 (5 bases). V dropped 6 bases and J dropped 7 bases, with 9 bases sitting between them. Germline CDR1 reads MGHDK; CDR2 reads SYGVNS. This CDR3 has 12 residues. The CDR3 DNA reads TGTGCCAGCAGCGCCGGGGGTGAAAAACTGTTTTTT. This sequence encodes CASSAGGEKLFF.

With respect to this clone: Other DNA sequences from this sample encode an identical CDR3 as well. The rearrangement joins TRBV18 to TRBJ2-2; D gene uncertain. Germline CDR1 KGHSH, CDR2 LQKENI. V lost 2 bases and J lost 0, with 4 bases in between. The CDR3 consists of 14 residues. The CDR3 sequence is CASSPGTNTGELFF. The CDR3 nucleotides read TGTGCCAGCTCACCAGGCACGAACACCGGGGAGCTGTTTTTT.

The chain is built from TRBV5-5 and TRBJ2-7; the D is unclear. The germline V gene has CDR1 SGHKS and CDR2 YYEKEE (reference sequence). The CDR3 has 14 residues. V lost 0 bases to trimming and J lost 3 bases, with 10 bases between them. The CDR3: CASSLVAGDYEQYF. CDR3 sequence (DNA): TGTGCCAGCAGCTTGGTCGCCGGAGACTACGAGCAGTACTTC.

The rearrangement joins TRBV28 to TRBJ1-2; D gene uncertain. CDR1 is MDHEN and CDR2 is SYDVKM in the germline V gene. V was cut by 3 bases and J by 4 bases, with 9 bases left in between. CDR3 length: 13 amino acids. Here the CDR3 DNA reads TGTGCCAGCAGTTTTGGGCAGTCCTATGGCTACACCTTC. Its translation is CASSFGQSYGYTF.

This rearrangement joins TRBV19 to TRBJ2-7, with 8 bases lining up with TRBD1. The germline CDR1 and CDR2 sequences are LNHDA and SQIVND (reference sequence). V lost 5 bases to trimming and J lost 7 bases; unmatched junction nucleotides: 4. The CDR3 has 12 amino acids. CDR3 amino acids: CASSRTGWEQYF. CDR3 DNA sequence: TGTGCCAGTAGTCGGACAGGGTGGGAGCAGTACTTC.